These 20 T cell receptor beta chains were sequenced from one sample in a study of cytomegalovirus exposure and HLA in healthy donors. The PCR employed 60 Vbeta primers together with 13 Jbeta primers. The assay was immunoSEQ multiplex PCR, and TCRdb's table has in-frame clones only and misses some. The sample yields 100,000 to 150,000 clones, around 78% seen once. Specimen: PBMCs. These receptors came from a woman in her forties in good health and CMV-seronegative.

The chain has TRBV10-3 and TRBJ2-5; TRBD1 aligns across 7 bases. This CDR3 comprises 13 residues. CDR1 and CDR2 (germline): ENHRY, SYGVKD. V shed 8 bases and J 2 bases; nucleotides not matched to a gene: 5. The CDR3 protein is CAIAPGQQETQYF. The CDR3 region has the DNA TGTGCCATCGCCCCGGGACAGCAAGAGACCCAGTACTTC.

The table lists this clone with a count of one. The CDR3, as DNA: TGCAGCGTTGGCCGGTCCACAGATACGCAGTATTTT. Protein: CSVGRSTDTQYF. The genes are TRBV29-1 and TRBJ2-3; D gene unclear. The CDR3 extends over 12 amino acids. CDR1 is SQVTM and CDR2 is ANQGSEA in the germline V gene. Between the trimmed V and J ends, which lost 4 bases and 2 bases, there was a span of 7 bases.

The rearrangement links TRBV6-5 to TRBJ1-1, with 8 bases identical to TRBD1. Germline values: CDR1 MNHEY, CDR2 SVGAGI. The CDR3 is 15 amino acids. V lost 0 bases and J lost 3; bases outside the gene matches: 3. The CDR3 loop reads CASSYSTGADTEAFF. CDR3 DNA: TGTGCCAGCAGTTACTCGACAGGGGCGGACACTGAAGCTTTCTTT.

The chain couples TRBV30 to TRBJ1-6; 10 nucleotides align to TRBD1. The germline V gene has CDR1 GTSNPN and CDR2 SVGIG (reference sequence). The J segment lost 9 bases and the V segment lost 1 base, leaving 3 bases of the junction unmatched. The CDR3 has 14 amino acids. The chain's CDR3 is CAWSEGQGFSPLHF. For the CDR3, the DNA is TGTGCCTGGAGTGAGGGACAGGGGTTTTCACCCCTCCACTTT. The complete variable domain, with remaining parts taken from reference TRBV30 and TRBJ1-6, reads SQTIHQWPATLVQPVGSPLSLECTVEGTSNPNLYWYRQAAGRGLQLLFYSVGIGQISSEVPQNLSASRPQDRQFILSSKKLLLSDSGFYLCAWSEGQGFSPLHFGNGTRLTVT.

The CDR3 region has the DNA TGTGCCAGCAGTGATTGGGGGGGGCATACGCAGTATTTT. It is translated as CASSDWGGHTQYF. The chain links TRBV2 to TRBJ2-3; a weak D match, TRBD2 (7 bases). The CDR3 is made up of 13 amino acids. CDR1 SNHLY and CDR2 FYNNEI come from the germline V gene. Trimming took 3 bases from V and 7 from J, leaving 11 bases between them.

The chain combines TRBV28 with TRBJ2-7; TRBD1 aligns across 7 bases. V lost 4 bases and J lost 4; bases outside the gene matches: 10. The CDR3 loop spans 15 amino acids. The germline CDR1 and CDR2 sequences are MDHEN and SYDVKM. CDR3 in amino acids: CASSSTGTETYEQYF. DNA of the CDR3: TGTGCCAGCAGTTCGACCGGGACAGAGACTTACGAGCAGTACTTC.

In its sample, this clone was seen once. V usage is TRBV10-3 and J usage is TRBJ2-7; 7 bases align to TRBD2. With V trimmed by 4 bases and J by 3 bases, 6 bases remained unmatched. CDR3 length: 14 amino acids. Germline V lookup: CDR1 ENHRY, CDR2 SYGVKD. CDR3 region: CAISGEGALYEQYF. The CDR3 DNA reads TGTGCCATCAGTGGGGAGGGCGCCCTCTACGAGCAGTACTTC.

The V call is TRBV5-1, the J call TRBJ2-7; 8 bases agree with TRBD2. The CDR3 runs to 15 residues. In germline, CDR1 is SGHRS, CDR2 YFSETQ. V was pared by 0 bases and J by 2 bases, with 4 bases of the junction left unmatched. The CDR3: CASSLGAGETYEQYF. CDR3 DNA sequence: TGCGCCAGCAGCTTGGGAGCGGGGGAGACCTACGAGCAGTACTTC. Full variable domain (rest looked up from reference TRBV5-1 and TRBJ2-7): KAGVTQTPRYLIKTRGQQVTLSCSPISGHRSVSWYQQTPGQGLQFLFEYFSETQRNKGNFPGRFSGRQFSNSRSEMNVSTLELGDSALYLCASSLGAGETYEQYFGPGTRLTVT.

This clone was seen only once. The V and J genes are TRBV6-1 and TRBJ1-1, with D tentatively TRBD1 (5 bases). The germline V gene encodes CDR1 MNHNS and CDR2 SASEGT. CDR3 size: 13 residues. V was trimmed by 6 bases and J by 1 base, leaving 9 bases between them. The CDR3 spells CASSADRNTEAFF. CDR3 sequence (DNA): TGTGCCAGCAGCGCTGACAGGAACACTGAAGCTTTCTTT.

This clone has just a few counts. V usage is TRBV9 and J usage is TRBJ2-1; 10 bases map to TRBD2. The CDR3 contains 15 residues. Germline V gene data show CDR1 as SGDLS and CDR2 as YYNGEE. The J segment lost 4 bases and the V segment lost 4 bases, leaving 5 bases of the junction unmatched. CDR3 sequence: CASSLGLAVYNEQFF. CDR3 nucleotide sequence: TGTGCCAGCAGCCTAGGACTAGCGGTATACAATGAGCAGTTCTTC.

As regards this clone: Different DNA sequences within this sample yield the same CDR3. The chain links TRBV11-3 to TRBJ2-5; 8 bases map to TRBD2. J was trimmed by 2 bases and V by 5 bases; bases with no gene match: 1. The CDR3 runs to 13 residues. Germline V gene lookup returns CDR1 SGHNT and CDR2 YENEEA. CDR3 nucleotides: TGTGCCAGCAGCACGGGGGGGCAAGAGACCCAGTACTTC. Amino acid sequence: CASSTGGQETQYF.

In this sample, this clone turned up a few times. J is TRBJ1-1 and V is TRBV7-3; tentative D call: TRBD1 (5 bases). This CDR3 has 13 amino acids. CDR1 is SGHTA and CDR2 is FQGTGA in the germline V gene. V gave up 2 bases and J gave up 5 bases, with 9 bases separating them. The CDR3 here is CASSLVPGTEAFF. Written as DNA, the CDR3 is TGTGCCAGCAGCTTAGTTCCAGGGACTGAAGCTTTCTTT.

The rearrangement joins TRBV12-5 to TRBJ2-3; TRBD1 aligns across 8 bases. CDR1 and CDR2 from the germline V gene are LGHNT and FRNRAP. CDR3 size: 16 residues. V gave up 5 bases and J gave up 6 bases; unmatched junction bases: 13. CDR3 region: CASGLGTGGSGDTQYF. The CDR3, as DNA: TGTGCTAGTGGTCTCGGGACAGGAGGGAGTGGGGATACGCAGTATTTT.

J is TRBJ1-6 and V is TRBV9; D gene unclear. Germline CDR1 and CDR2: SGDLS and YYNGEE. Trimming took 3 bases from V and 0 from J, leaving 4 bases between them. CDR3 length: 14 amino acids. The CDR3 DNA reads as TGTGCCAGCAGCGACAGCTCCTATAATTCACCCCTCCACTTT. This translates into CASSDSSYNSPLHF.

A word on this clone: The junction differs from germline at one of its ends, possibly a read error. The V and J genes are TRBV6-6 and TRBJ2-2; D is unresolved. In germline, CDR1 is MNHNY, CDR2 SVGAGI (reference sequence). This CDR3 is built from 15 residues. The CDR3 DNA reads TGTGCCACCAGTATTGGGCGAGCTGGTACCGGGGAGCTGTTTTTT. Translation: CATSIGRAGTGELFF.

The rearrangement uses TRBV19 and TRBJ2-1, with TRBD2 identical over 8 bases. From germline, CDR1 is LNHDA and CDR2 SQIVND (reference sequence). With 5 bases clipped from V and 1 base from J, the junction kept 7 bases outside the gene matches. The CDR3 is made up of 16 amino acids. CDR3 bases: TGTGCCAGTAGTTCCGCGGGAGGAAGTTCCTACAATGAGCAGTTCTTC. Amino acid sequence: CASSSAGGSSYNEQFF.

The gene calls are TRBV2 and TRBJ2-2, with D possibly being TRBD1 (6 bases). Trimming took off 9 bases at V and 4 bases at J, with 15 bases between the two ends. The CDR3 length is 14 residues. In germline, CDR1 is SNHLY, CDR2 FYNNEI. The CDR3 coding sequence is TGTGCCAGTACTCCAGGGGACGGCACCGGGGAGCTGTTTTTT. Translated, it gives CASTPGDGTGELFF.

The chain has TRBV6-5 and TRBJ2-6; D ambiguous. CDR3 length: 15 residues. V was pared by 6 bases and J by 2 bases, with 11 bases between. The germline CDR1 and CDR2 sequences are MNHEY and SVGAGI. CDR3 DNA: TGTGCCAGCAGCCTATATAATCCTGGGGCCAACGTCCTGACTTTC. This sequence encodes CASSLYNPGANVLTF.

This clone was observed a handful of times. The same CDR3 can be traced to other DNA sequences in this sample. CDR3: CATSRDLSGKKWPYNEQFF. As DNA, the CDR3 is TGTGCCACCAGCAGAGATCTTAGCGGGAAGAAATGGCCCTACAATGAGCAGTTCTTC. This chain connects TRBV15 to TRBJ2-1; TRBD2 matches at 8 bases. Germline CDR1 reads LNHNV; CDR2 reads YYDKDF (reference sequence). The V and J ends lost 0 bases and 2 bases, in that order; junction bases with no gene match: 12. The CDR3 is 19 residues long.

The chain carries TRBV2 and TRBJ2-5; TRBD1 might be the D (6 bases). This CDR3 spans 14 amino acids. The V end was cut by 4 bases, the J end by 1 base, with 10 bases between. Germline V CDR1 and CDR2: SNHLY, FYNNEI. The CDR3 sequence: CASSVGTPQETQYF. CDR3 bases: TGTGCCAGCAGTGTGGGGACACCCCAAGAGACCCAGTACTTC.